Included here is one T cell receptor (beta chain) sequence, with context. The CDR3 sequence is 16 residues long. The V gene's germline CDR1 is MNHEY and CDR2 SVGEGT. The V end lost 5 bases, the J end lost 3 bases, and 17 bases lay between the germline ends. The data are from a study of blood T cell repertoires in COVID-19. Whole-study context: Italy, Spain and the United States were the sources of the convalescent and acute COVID-19 samples.

Authors' processing steps: Amplifying reference gene primers gave estimates of nucleated cell counts. The method was immunoSEQ multiplex PCR; TCRdb's version includes in-frame clones alone and lacks a portion of them. That table gives V, J and clone size, and the DNA gave D and trimming. The repertoire holds around 310,000 clones, 75% to 90% seen once, with roughly a tenth in the top ten. Individuals aged 18 to 89 years were recruited from roughly 23 US areas. Cohort 3 donors were reported recovered after two negative PCRs, clearance, or symptom resolution. Sequenced sample: PBMCs or T cells enriched from blood (not recorded which). This receptor was taken from a woman between 40 and 55 years old who had recovered from COVID-19. The V gene is TRBV6-2 or TRBV6-3, the J gene TRBJ1-5, with a tentative D call TRBD1 (6 bases). The CDR3 loop reads CASSPRDTFANQPQHF. CDR3 DNA sequence: TGTGCCAGCAGTCCCCGGGACACCTTCGCCAATCAGCCCCAGCATTTT.